This T cell receptor beta chain was sequenced in a study of shared clonotypes between healthy human individuals. CD4+ cell separation produced CD45RA+ naive and CD45RA-negative memory subsets. This was a deep-level run. The repertoire was sequenced with immunoSEQ multiplex PCR; TCRdb's copy has only in-frame clones and lacks some. Among around 1,000,000 clones listed, approximately 77% were seen once. As for this clone: The antigen remains unidentified.

The V gene's germline CDR1 is MDHEN and CDR2 SYDVKM. The V and J ends lost 6 bases and 4 bases respectively, with 4 bases between them. CDR3 size: 11 residues. Findings of the study overall: Apart from blood, nothing was sampled; tissue repertoires likely differ.

The sequence was obtained from a man aged 18 to 30 in good health. Some clones in this sample may be carry-over from other donors' samples. The specimen was memory CD4+ T cells from PBMCs. Subset denoted: CD45RA-negative fraction. V gene TRBV28 combines with J gene TRBJ1-3; D not resolved. Here the CDR3 DNA reads TGTGCCAGCAGCATCGGAAACACCATATATTTT. Its protein product is CASSIGNTIYF.